This entry concerns a single TCR beta chain. Its antigen remains undetermined. Qualities for individual bases were not recorded, and no much larger clone is one base off. This entry is derived from a study of shared clonotypes between healthy human individuals (dated by TCRdb to about 2020). About the full investigation: A couple of women and three men aged 18 to 49 years were included in the cohort. For each donor, CD4 naive and CD4 memory were each given three plates, CD8 naive was given two plates, and CD8 memory was given one plate. To estimate repertoire size and how much clonotypes are shared between individuals, the study performed deep sequencing of blood TCR repertoires from roughly five healthy adults. To increase sequencing depth and limit assay-specific biases, TCR repertoire library preparation and sequencing were carried out by different laboratories using diverse techniques. Leukapheresis yielded between about 0.85 and 10 billion PBMCs per donor. Study-wide conclusions, independent of this receptor: Even with the large sequencing depth, rarefaction of the sorted-subset datasets indicated that sequencing was incomplete. Based on pairwise subsampling, the degree of clonotype sharing among donors was expected to be affected by sequencing depth. Because the study included a small number of donors, the genetic and exposure-history diversity represented was limited. Sampling was restricted to blood, and TCR repertoires in tissues likely differ from the TCR repertoires found in blood. When a few donors were compared, the shared fraction of clonotypes was around 4.6% for naive CD4, roughly 3.3% for naive CD8, 2% to 2.5% for memory CD4, and 0.4% for memory CD8. Naive subsets generally had larger estimated clonotype richness than memory subsets. Higher generation probabilities were observed for clonotypes shared by all four sorted-subset donors than for non-shared clonotypes.

CD8 naive samples consisted of CD45RO-negative cells that were positively selected for CCR7, yielding a CD45RA+CCR7+ population without TemRA cells. Donors were healthy HIV-negative adults with no recently reported acute infections or vaccinations. Only Caucasian adults living in Nashville, Tennessee, USA were represented among the donors. After blood collection by leukapheresis, PBMCs were isolated using Ficoll-Histopaque density gradient centrifugation and then cryopreserved in the vapor phase of liquid nitrogen. Analytical flow cytometry was used to check the purity and quantity of every magnetically sorted T cell population. Genomic DNA was isolated from each sorted fraction and quantified by UV absorbance on a Nanodrop 2000c. Using the deep immunoSEQ assay, multiplex PCR amplified TCR CDR3 regions from genomic DNA. Genomic DNA extracted from each cell subset was distributed evenly over all wells of several immunoSEQ 96-well plates, and each plate served as one replicate. For sorted subsets, 150 to 200 ng genomic DNA, equal to approximately 30,000 T cell genomes, was loaded into each replicate PCR. The purified libraries were quantified using a Qubit 3.0 fluorometer, sized with a Bioanalyzer 2100, and then quantified again using the KAPA Library Quantification kit. A separate single-read 150-cycle Illumina NextSeq 550 flow cell was used to sequence each immunoSEQ 96-well plate. On the study's bioinformatics: The immunoSEQ output contained only junctional sequences without quality scores, so filtering could not match that applied to full-length reads. Sequences were annotated with PyIR, a Python wrapper for IgBLAST v1.9, and V/J genes and CDR3 were assigned using IMGT germline references. Reads with weak V/J assignments (E-value above 1e-6), missing CDR3, stop codons, out-of-frame junctions, or ambiguous translated residues were removed. A V3J clonotype was defined by an identical inferred V gene, J gene, and CDR3 amino acid sequence. Percentage overlap between repertoires was calculated by dividing the number of shared unique clonotypes by the size of the smaller repertoire. Repertoire richness was assessed with RTK rarefaction, the Chao1 estimator, and Recon v2.1 estimates of unobserved clonotypes. Generation probabilities for all TCRbeta clonotypes obtained by the gDNA method from a handful of donors were computed using OLGA. TCRdb provides this immuneACCESS table in a form limited to in-frame rearrangements. Some clones are lacking; in checked studies, under half of them reflect an unresolved V gene, and why the rest are absent is not known. That table furnishes V, J and clone size, whereas the DNA furnished D and trimming. The sample contains about 750,000 clones, more than 85% of them found a single time. Around 24% of the sample is taken by the ten largest.

Sequenced input: naive CD8+ T cells sorted from blood. This specimen's cell subset or site label, per the study, means: CD45RA+CCR7+. This receptor was taken from a man aged 30-40 years in good health.

Here is the DNA: TGCGCCAGCAGCCAGATGCCGGGACTAGCGGTACACAATGAGCAGTTCTTC. Its translation reads: CASSQMPGLAVHNEQFF. The chain joins TRBV4-1 to TRBJ2-1, with 11 middle bases fitting TRBD2. Here V drops 3 bases and J drops 5 bases, and the junction holds 9 bases not matched to any gene. CDR1 and CDR2 were assigned from the germline V gene as MGHRA and YSYEKL. From the cysteine up to the phenylalanine, the CDR3 has a length of 17 residues. The entry retains the CDR3 DNA only, 51 bases that are in frame from base 1.